The 21 T cell receptor beta chains in this list originate from one sample, sequenced in a study of shared clonotypes between healthy human individuals. Profiled with immunoSEQ multiplex PCR; TCRdb holds only in-frame clones, not every one. The sample has roughly 770,000 clones, 96% seen once. Only CD45RO-negative cells positively selected for CCR7 counted as naive CD8 cells, so terminally differentiated effector memory CD45RA+ cells were excluded. Source material: naive CD8+ T cells sorted from blood. The receptors were gathered from a man aged 25-40 years in good health.

The rearrangement joins TRBV4-1 to TRBJ1-5; D unresolved. CDR1 and CDR2 (germline): MGHRA, YSYEKL. The CDR3 contains 15 residues. V was shortened by 3 bases and J by 3 bases, with 12 bases between the two germline ends. CDR3 bases: TGCGCCAGCAGCCAGCGGCTGCAGGTCAATCAGCCCCAGCATTTT. This translates into CASSQRLQVNQPQHF.

The chain couples TRBV27 to TRBJ2-2; 9 bases line up with TRBD2. Trimming at V came to 8 bases and at J to 5 bases, leaving 9 bases not matched to a gene. The CDR3 has 15 amino acids. The germline CDR1 and CDR2 sequences are MNHEY and SMNVEV (reference sequence). DNA of the CDR3: TGTGCCAGCGCCCCTCTAGCGGGAAAAACCGGGGAGCTGTTTTTT. The encoded protein is CASAPLAGKTGELFF.

The chain's CDR3 is CASSRDGSYGYTF. CDR3 nucleotide sequence: TGTGCCAGCAGCCGAGACGGAAGCTATGGCTACACCTTC. The V call is TRBV7-9, the J call TRBJ1-2; D is unclear. Germline lookup yields CDR1 SEHNR and CDR2 FQNEAQ (reference sequence). V was trimmed by 5 bases and J by 4 bases, leaving 11 bases between them. CDR3 length equals 13 residues.

V is TRBV28 and J is TRBJ2-2; a weak D match, TRBD2 (5 bases). The CDR3 spans 14 residues. With 5 bases removed from V and 0 bases from J, the gap between germline ends came to 7 bases. The germline V gene has CDR1 MDHEN and CDR2 SYDVKM. The DNA for the CDR3 is TGTGCCAGCAGTAGACTATCGAACACCGGGGAGCTGTTTTTT. Its translation is CASSRLSNTGELFF.

CDR3 sequence reads: CASSQFASGTNEQFF. Here the CDR3 DNA reads TGTGCCAGCAGCCAATTCGCTAGCGGGACGAATGAGCAGTTCTTC. The gene calls are TRBV14 and TRBJ2-1, with 9 bases identical to TRBD2. Germline CDR1 and CDR2: SGHDN and FVKESK. Losses at the gene ends were 2 bases for V and 7 bases for J; bases not matched to a gene: 6. This CDR3 is built from 15 residues.

This clone was recorded only once. The J gene is TRBJ2-1, the V gene TRBV29-1, with unresolved D. With 7 bases removed from V and 0 bases from J, the gap between germline ends came to 13 bases. CDR1 and CDR2 from the germline V gene are SQVTM and ANQGSEA. The CDR3 has 14 residues. The CDR3, as DNA: TGCAGCGGTAAGCAGGCCAGCTCCTACAATGAGCAGTTCTTC. Translation gives CSGKQASSYNEQFF.

The rearrangement links TRBV5-6 to TRBJ1-2, with 7 bases lining up with TRBD1. This CDR3 comprises 15 residues. V lost 4 bases to trimming and J lost 4 bases; unmatched junction nucleotides: 10. Germline V lookup: CDR1 SGHDT, CDR2 YYEEEE. The CDR3 reads CASSQGQSFAYGYTF. For the CDR3, the DNA is TGTGCCAGCAGCCAGGGACAGTCCTTTGCCTATGGCTACACCTTC.

The rearrangement joins TRBV27 to TRBJ1-5, with D perhaps TRBD1 (6 bases). The CDR3 length is 15 residues. V dropped 8 bases and J dropped 6 bases, with 20 bases sitting between them. CDR1 MNHEY and CDR2 SMNVEV come from the germline V gene (reference sequence). This CDR3 is CASQPGGGGGQPQHF. CDR3 in DNA: TGTGCCAGCCAACCAGGAGGGGGTGGGGGTCAGCCCCAGCATTTT.

The chain is built from TRBV4-1 and TRBJ2-5; the D gene could be TRBD1 or TRBD2 (5 bases each). Germline V CDR1 and CDR2: MGHRA, YSYEKL. The CDR3 covers 13 residues. V lost 5 bases, J lost 4 bases, and 11 bases lay in between. As DNA, the CDR3 is TGCGCCAGCAGCAAACCCGGGGCAGAGACCCAGTACTTC. Its translation is CASSKPGAETQYF.

CDR3 DNA sequence: TGTGCCAGCAGTTCTGGGGCTGGGAGTAACATTCAGTACTTC. The encoded protein is CASSSGAGSNIQYF. The rearrangement joins TRBV27 to TRBJ2-4; D possibly matches TRBD1 or TRBD2 (5 bases each). The CDR3 contains 14 residues. Germline V gives CDR1 MNHEY, CDR2 SMNVEV (reference sequence). The V end was cut by 4 bases, the J end by 7 bases, with 14 bases between.

The chain uses TRBV5-5 and TRBJ2-2, with unresolved D. The CDR3 contains 15 residues. V lost 2 bases to trimming and J lost 7 bases, with 15 bases between them. Germline CDR1 and CDR2: SGHKS and YYEKEE (reference sequence). CDR3 protein: CASSFARVTDGELFF. In DNA, the CDR3 is TGTGCCAGCAGCTTCGCTCGGGTTACCGACGGGGAGCTGTTTTTT.

The J gene is TRBJ2-7, the V gene TRBV5-4; 8 nucleotides align to TRBD1. The CDR3 is 16 amino acids. The germline V gene encodes CDR1 SGHNT and CDR2 YYREEE (reference sequence). Trimming cost V 4 bases and J 5 bases; bases outside gene matches: 14. The CDR3 is CASSKLGQEVEDEQYF. DNA for the CDR3: TGTGCCAGCAGCAAGCTGGGACAGGAGGTCGAGGACGAGCAGTACTTC.

V and J are TRBV21-1 and TRBJ2-1; the table names TRBD2, a call not compared with the DNA. TRBV21-1 is assigned pseudogene status. This CDR3 has 14 amino acids. The CDR3 DNA reads as TGTGCCAGCAGCAGGCTAGCGGGAGGGAATGAGCAGTTCTTC. Amino acids: CASSRLAGGNEQFF.

The chain carries TRBV7-6 and TRBJ1-5; D is perhaps TRBD1 (5 bases). The CDR3 runs 14 residues. Germline V gene data show CDR1 as SGHVS and CDR2 as FNYEAQ. Trimming took 5 bases from V and 0 from J, leaving 8 bases between them. The chain's CDR3 is CASSLTDSNQPQHF. The CDR3 nucleotides read TGTGCCAGCAGCCTGACAGATAGCAATCAGCCCCAGCATTTT.

The CDR3 spells CASSYSRGLGGEQYF. CDR3 DNA sequence: TGTGCCAGCAGTTACTCGAGGGGCCTGGGAGGGGAGCAGTACTTC. The chain employs TRBV6-5 and TRBJ2-7, with 7 bases aligning to TRBD2. Germline V gene lookup returns CDR1 MNHEY and CDR2 SVGAGI. The CDR3 runs 15 residues. Trimming at V came to 0 bases and at J to 7 bases, leaving 9 bases not matched to a gene.

This clone showed up just once. The chain employs TRBV25-1 and TRBJ2-1, with 7 bases fitting TRBD2. The J segment lost 0 bases and the V segment lost 3 bases, leaving 8 bases of the junction unmatched. Germline V lookup: CDR1 MGHDK, CDR2 SYGVNS. The CDR3 runs to 17 residues. The CDR3 DNA sequence: TGTGCCAGCAGTGATATCCTCGGGGGGAGCTCCTACAATGAGCAGTTCTTC. Its protein product is CASSDILGGSSYNEQFF.

The chain couples TRBV29-1 to TRBJ2-7, with 7 bases that match TRBD2. The germline gives CDR1 SQVTM, CDR2 ANQGSEA. Trimming took 5 bases from V and 3 from J; bases not matched to a gene: 10. This CDR3 has 14 amino acids. The CDR3 nucleotides are TGCAGCGTTACTCTAGCGGACACACGCTACGAGCAGTACTTC. Its translation is CSVTLADTRYEQYF.

The chain recombines TRBV7-9 with TRBJ2-7; D is unclear. Germline CDR1 is SEHNR and CDR2 is FQNEAQ (reference sequence). CDR3 length: 11 residues. Trimming left V 6 bases short and J 6 bases short, with 9 bases between. The CDR3 loop reads CASSPISEQYF. CDR3 in DNA: TGTGCCAGCAGTCCAATCTCCGAGCAGTACTTC.

The V call is TRBV5-6, the J call TRBJ2-5; 14 bases are shared with TRBD2. V gave up 6 bases and J gave up 4 bases; unmatched junction bases: 5. Germline lookup yields CDR1 SGHDT and CDR2 YYEEEE. This CDR3 spans 15 amino acids. The CDR3 reads CASTLGLAGVETQYF. The CDR3 DNA sequence: TGTGCCAGCACCCTGGGACTAGCGGGAGTAGAGACCCAGTACTTC.

The V call is TRBV15, the J call TRBJ1-2; no reliable D call. V was shortened by 3 bases and J by 6 bases, with 5 bases between the two germline ends. Per germline, CDR1 LNHNV and CDR2 YYDKDF (reference sequence). The CDR3 contains 11 residues. CDR3 amino acids: CATSSWDGYTF. The CDR3, as DNA: TGTGCCACCAGCAGTTGGGATGGCTACACCTTC.

The rearrangement joins TRBV4-1 to TRBJ2-1, with TRBD1 identical over 7 bases. CDR3 length: 16 residues. The V segment lost 2 bases and the J segment 0 bases; nucleotides outside the gene matches: 4. CDR1 is MGHRA and CDR2 is YSYEKL in the germline V gene. The CDR3 is CASSQLGQSSYNEQFF. The DNA for the CDR3 is TGCGCCAGCAGCCAACTGGGACAGAGCTCCTACAATGAGCAGTTCTTC.